This record looks at one T cell receptor (beta chain) sequence and its context. Antigen unknown. CDR1 is MNHEY and CDR2 is SVGEGT in the germline V gene. This CDR3 spans 13 amino acids. V was trimmed by 7 bases and J by 8 bases, leaving 17 bases between them. Sample time point: patch test 3, about 24 weeks after DPC sensitization. Treatment meaning: therapeutic diphenylcyclopropenone sensitization with weekly scalp DPC. This specimen comes from a study of human T cells and chemical hapten exposure. Study background: It was small differences in pooled library volume that mainly caused per-sample TCR yields to vary. Findings and limits, study-wide: In comparison with controls, expanded TCRs gave rise to a significantly larger number of large CDR3 similarity clusters.

In the library, unique molecular identifiers were attached to individual cDNA molecules. From the RACE reads, TCRdb called clonotypes with MiXCR, one entry per CDR3 protein. The table has over 55,000 distinct CDR3 sequences, over 8.5% seen once. This sequence was found in a woman between 50 and 59 years old with alopecia areata. Some clones in this sample may be carry-over from other donors' samples. The rearrangement joins TRBV6-2 or TRBV6-3 to TRBJ1-1; unclear D gene. Sequenced here: whole blood, sampled in connection with sensitization to the hapten diphenylcyclopropenone (DPC). The CDR3 region has the DNA TGTGCCAGCACCACACCCAGTTTAAGGGAAGCTTTCTTT. Translated: CASTTPSLREAFF.